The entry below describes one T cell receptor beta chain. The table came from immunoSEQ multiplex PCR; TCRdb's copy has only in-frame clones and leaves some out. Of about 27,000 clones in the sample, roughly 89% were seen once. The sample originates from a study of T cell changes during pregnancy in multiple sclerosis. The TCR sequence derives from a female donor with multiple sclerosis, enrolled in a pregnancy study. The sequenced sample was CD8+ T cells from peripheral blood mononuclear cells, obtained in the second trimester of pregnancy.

The CDR3 spells CASSVGTSGISSYNEQFF. CDR3 nucleotide sequence: TGTGCCAGCAGCGTGGGGACTAGCGGAATAAGCTCCTACAATGAGCAGTTCTTC. The chain employs TRBV9 and TRBJ2-1, with 11 bases lining up with TRBD2. V lost 2 bases and J lost 0; bases outside the gene matches: 7. Germline V gene data show CDR1 as SGDLS and CDR2 as YYNGEE. The CDR3 has 18 residues.